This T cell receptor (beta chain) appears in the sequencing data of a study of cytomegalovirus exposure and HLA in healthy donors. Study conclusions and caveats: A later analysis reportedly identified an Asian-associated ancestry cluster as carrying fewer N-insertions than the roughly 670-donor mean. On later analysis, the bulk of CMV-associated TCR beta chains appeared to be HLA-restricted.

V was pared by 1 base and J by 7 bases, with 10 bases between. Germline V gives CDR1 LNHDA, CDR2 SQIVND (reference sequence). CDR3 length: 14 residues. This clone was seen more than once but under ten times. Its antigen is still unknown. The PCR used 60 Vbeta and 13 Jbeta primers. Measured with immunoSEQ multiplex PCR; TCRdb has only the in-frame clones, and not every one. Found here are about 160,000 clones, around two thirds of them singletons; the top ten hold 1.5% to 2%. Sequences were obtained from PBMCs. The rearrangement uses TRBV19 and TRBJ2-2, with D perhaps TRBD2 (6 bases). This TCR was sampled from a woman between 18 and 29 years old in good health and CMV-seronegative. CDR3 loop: CASSIVAAGGELFF. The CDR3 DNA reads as TGTGCCAGTAGTATAGTAGCGGCGGGCGGGGAGCTGTTTTTT.